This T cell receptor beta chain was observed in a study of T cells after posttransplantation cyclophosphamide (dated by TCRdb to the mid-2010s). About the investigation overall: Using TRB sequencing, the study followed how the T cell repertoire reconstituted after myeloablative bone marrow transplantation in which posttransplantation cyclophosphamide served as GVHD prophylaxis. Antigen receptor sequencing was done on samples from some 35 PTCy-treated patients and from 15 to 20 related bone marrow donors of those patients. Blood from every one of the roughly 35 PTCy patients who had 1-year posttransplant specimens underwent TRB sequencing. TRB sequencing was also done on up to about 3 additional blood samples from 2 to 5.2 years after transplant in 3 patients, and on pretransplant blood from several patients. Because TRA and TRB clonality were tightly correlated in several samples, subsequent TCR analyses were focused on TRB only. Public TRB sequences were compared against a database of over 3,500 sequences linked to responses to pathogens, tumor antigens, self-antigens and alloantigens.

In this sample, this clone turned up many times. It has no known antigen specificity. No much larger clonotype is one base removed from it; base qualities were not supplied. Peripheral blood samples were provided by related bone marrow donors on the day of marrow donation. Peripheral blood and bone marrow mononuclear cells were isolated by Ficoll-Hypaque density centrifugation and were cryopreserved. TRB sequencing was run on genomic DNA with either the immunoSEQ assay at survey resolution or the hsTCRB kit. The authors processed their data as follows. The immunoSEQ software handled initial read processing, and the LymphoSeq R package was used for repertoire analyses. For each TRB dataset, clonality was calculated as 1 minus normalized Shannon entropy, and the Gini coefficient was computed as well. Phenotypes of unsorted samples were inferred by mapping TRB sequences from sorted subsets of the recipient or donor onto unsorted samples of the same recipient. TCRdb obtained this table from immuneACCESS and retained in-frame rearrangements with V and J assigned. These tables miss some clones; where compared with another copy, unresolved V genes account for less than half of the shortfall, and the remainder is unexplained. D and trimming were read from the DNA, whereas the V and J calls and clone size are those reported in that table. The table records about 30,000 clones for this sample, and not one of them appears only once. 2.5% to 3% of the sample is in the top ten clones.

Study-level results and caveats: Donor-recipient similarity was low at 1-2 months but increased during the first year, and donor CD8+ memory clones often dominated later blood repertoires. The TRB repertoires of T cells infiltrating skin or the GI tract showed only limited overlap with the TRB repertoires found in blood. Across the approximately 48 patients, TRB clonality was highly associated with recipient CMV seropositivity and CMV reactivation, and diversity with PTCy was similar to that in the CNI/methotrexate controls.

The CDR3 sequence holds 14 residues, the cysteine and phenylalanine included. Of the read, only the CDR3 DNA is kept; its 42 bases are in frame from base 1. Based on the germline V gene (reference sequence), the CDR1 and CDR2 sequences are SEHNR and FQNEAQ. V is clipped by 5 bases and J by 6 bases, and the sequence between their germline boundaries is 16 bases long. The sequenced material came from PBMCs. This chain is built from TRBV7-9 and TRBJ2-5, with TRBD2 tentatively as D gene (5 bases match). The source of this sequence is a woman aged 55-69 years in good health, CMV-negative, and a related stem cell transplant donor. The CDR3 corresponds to CASSPRLAIQTQYF. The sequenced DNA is TGTGCCAGCAGCCCGCGATTAGCGATACAGACCCAGTACTTC.